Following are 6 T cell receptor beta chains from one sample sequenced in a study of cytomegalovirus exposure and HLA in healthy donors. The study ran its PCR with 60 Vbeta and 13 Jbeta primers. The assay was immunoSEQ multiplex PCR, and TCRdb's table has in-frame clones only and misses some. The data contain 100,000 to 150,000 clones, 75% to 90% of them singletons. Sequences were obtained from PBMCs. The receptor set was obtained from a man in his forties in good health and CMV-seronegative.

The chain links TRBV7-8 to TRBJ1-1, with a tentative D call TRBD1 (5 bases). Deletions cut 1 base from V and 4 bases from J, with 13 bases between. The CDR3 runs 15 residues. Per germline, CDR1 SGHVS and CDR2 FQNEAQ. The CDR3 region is CASSLDARGGTEAFF. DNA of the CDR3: TGTGCCAGCAGCTTAGATGCAAGGGGAGGCACTGAAGCTTTCTTT.

The CDR3, as DNA: TGTGCCAGCAGTTACGGGGGGTACACCGGGGAGCTGTTTTTT. Its protein is CASSYGGYTGELFF. The chain employs TRBV6-5 and TRBJ2-2; possibly TRBD2 for D (6 bases). This CDR3 has 14 amino acids. Germline CDR1 is MNHEY and CDR2 is SVGAGI. V lost 2 bases and J lost 3, with 7 bases in between.

CDR3 nucleotide sequence: TGTGCCAGCAGTGGAGCCGGGACAGTGAACACTGAAGCTTTCTTT. Its protein product is CASSGAGTVNTEAFF. V and J are TRBV27 and TRBJ1-1; 7 bases line up with TRBD1. Germline V CDR1 and CDR2: MNHEY, SMNVEV (reference sequence). V gave up 5 bases and J gave up 0 bases; unmatched junction bases: 6. The length of the CDR3 is 15 residues.

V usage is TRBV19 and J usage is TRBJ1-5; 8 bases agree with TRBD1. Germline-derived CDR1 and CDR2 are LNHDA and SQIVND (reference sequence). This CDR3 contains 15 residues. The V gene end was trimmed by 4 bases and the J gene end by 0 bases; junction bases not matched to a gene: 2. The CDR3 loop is CASSRQGHSNQPQHF. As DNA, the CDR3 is TGTGCCAGTAGTAGACAGGGGCATAGCAATCAGCCCCAGCATTTT.

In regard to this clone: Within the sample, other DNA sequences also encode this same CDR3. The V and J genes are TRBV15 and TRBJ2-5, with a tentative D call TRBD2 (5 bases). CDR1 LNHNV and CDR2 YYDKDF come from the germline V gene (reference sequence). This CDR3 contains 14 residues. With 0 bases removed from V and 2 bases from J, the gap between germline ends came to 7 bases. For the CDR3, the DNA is TGTGCCACCAGCAGAGATCGGGGACAAGAGACCCAGTACTTC. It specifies CATSRDRGQETQYF. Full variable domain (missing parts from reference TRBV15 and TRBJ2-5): DAMVIQNPRYQVTQFGKPVTLSCSQTLNHNVMYWYQQKSSQAPKLLFHYYDKDFNNEADTPDNFQSRRPNTSFCFLDIRSPGLGDTAMYLCATSRDRGQETQYFGPGTRLLVL.

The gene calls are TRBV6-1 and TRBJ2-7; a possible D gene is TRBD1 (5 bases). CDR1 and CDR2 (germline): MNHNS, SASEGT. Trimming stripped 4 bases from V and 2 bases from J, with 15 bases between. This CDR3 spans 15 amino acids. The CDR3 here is CASSARRVGAYEQYF. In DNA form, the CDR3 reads TGTGCCAGCAGTGCCCGCAGGGTTGGTGCCTACGAGCAGTACTTC.